Below are 13 T cell receptor beta chains sequenced from a single sample in a study of T cells and copy number aberrations in small-cell lung cancer. Method: immunoSEQ multiplex PCR; TCRdb's copy keeps in-frame clones and lacks some. The profile shows over 5,000 clones, 65% to 85% of them singletons. Material for sequencing was tumor tissue. These receptors were collected from a man aged 45 to 65 with small cell lung cancer.

The V and J genes are TRBV6-5 and TRBJ1-2, with a possible D match to TRBD1 (5 bases). V lost 6 bases to trimming and J lost 8 bases, with 16 bases between them. Germline V gene lookup returns CDR1 MNHEY and CDR2 SVGAGI. CDR3 length: 13 amino acids. CDR3 nucleotides: TGTGCCAGCAGCAACCAGGGAATAGGCGGCTACACCTTC. This codes for CASSNQGIGGYTF.

The rearrangement joins TRBV27 to TRBJ1-2; D is perhaps TRBD1 (5 bases). The length of the CDR3 is 14 residues. From germline, CDR1 is MNHEY and CDR2 SMNVEV (reference sequence). Trimming cost V 6 bases and J 4 bases, with 15 bases left between them. The CDR3 nucleotides read TGTGCCAGCAGACCACATGGGACCCTCTATGGCTACACCTTC. Translation: CASRPHGTLYGYTF.

This clone is medium-sized in the sample. The chain carries TRBV5-6 and TRBJ1-2, with 7 bases fitting TRBD1. The V and J ends lost 5 bases and 4 bases, in that order; junction bases with no gene match: 5. This CDR3 spans 13 amino acids. From germline, CDR1 is SGHDT and CDR2 YYEEEE. The CDR3 bases are TGTGCCAGCAGTAGACAGGGTGCCTATGGCTACACCTTC. It encodes CASSRQGAYGYTF.

Worth noting for this clone: At one end the junction does not follow the germline gene, possibly because of a read error. V usage is TRBV5-1 and J usage is TRBJ2-2, with 9 nucleotides matching TRBD2. Germline lookup yields CDR1 SGHRS and CDR2 YFSETQ. The CDR3 is 17 residues long. In DNA, the CDR3 is TGTGCCAGCAGCTTGACAGCGGGAGGCCTGAACACCGGGGAGCTGTTTTTT. Amino acids: CASSLTAGGLNTGELFF.

The chain uses TRBV4-3 and TRBJ2-5; 7 bases agree with TRBD2. The CDR3 extends over 16 amino acids. Germline CDR1 and CDR2: LGHNA and YSLEER. After removal of 2 bases from V and 7 bases from J, the junction contained 13 bases not matched to a gene. The CDR3 DNA reads as TGCGCCAGCAGCCAAAGCCCAGCGGGAAGAACAGGGACCCAGTACTTC. Residues: CASSQSPAGRTGTQYF.

The chain has TRBV19 and TRBJ1-5; D is possibly TRBD1 (5 bases). With 0 bases removed from V and 3 bases from J, the gap between germline ends came to 15 bases. The length of the CDR3 is 17 residues. CDR1 is LNHDA and CDR2 is SQIVND in the germline V gene (reference sequence). CDR3 sequence reads: CASSIDPVPRVNQPQHF. In nucleotides, the CDR3 is TGTGCCAGTAGTATAGATCCAGTTCCCAGGGTCAATCAGCCCCAGCATTTT.

The chain couples TRBV5-1 to TRBJ1-2, with TRBD1 matching 11 bases. Germline V gene data show CDR1 as SGHRS and CDR2 as YFSETQ. The CDR3 has 15 residues. V lost 4 bases, J lost 7 bases, and 9 bases stayed unmatched. CDR3 residues: CASSEDTGTGGGYTF. Here the CDR3 DNA reads TGCGCCAGCAGCGAAGATACAGGGACAGGGGGTGGCTACACCTTC.

This chain joins TRBV27 and TRBJ2-3; 8 bases line up with TRBD2. Per germline, CDR1 MNHEY and CDR2 SMNVEV (reference sequence). V shed 7 bases and J 3 bases; nucleotides not matched to a gene: 9. The CDR3 sequence is 15 residues long. The CDR3 region has the DNA TGTGCCAGCAAACCAGCGGGAGAGCCGACAGATACGCAGTATTTT. Protein product: CASKPAGEPTDTQYF.

The chain couples TRBV19 to TRBJ2-7; D perhaps matches TRBD1 (7 bases). The V gene's germline CDR1 is LNHDA and CDR2 SQIVND (reference sequence). V lost 4 bases and J 3 bases, leaving 10 bases between the germline ends. This CDR3 comprises 13 residues. Here the CDR3 DNA reads TGTGCCAGTAGTACGGGGGACAGCTACGAGCAGTACTTC. This encodes CASSTGDSYEQYF.

The gene calls are TRBV19 and TRBJ1-5; maybe TRBD1 (6 bases). The V and J ends lost 6 bases and 0 bases respectively, with 12 bases between them. CDR3 length equals 15 residues. Germline loops: CDR1 LNHDA, CDR2 SQIVND (reference sequence). CDR3 loop: CASSPRGHSNQPQHF. The CDR3, as DNA: TGTGCCAGTAGCCCCAGGGGACATAGCAATCAGCCCCAGCATTTT.

The CDR3 nucleotides are TGTGCCAGCAGCTTGGCCGGACCGAATGAGCAGTTCTTC. Encoded protein: CASSLAGPNEQFF. The V and J genes are TRBV5-4 and TRBJ2-1, with unresolved D. This CDR3 is built from 13 residues. Germline CDR1 is SGHNT and CDR2 is YYREEE (reference sequence). Between the trimmed V and J ends, which lost 0 bases and 7 bases, there was a span of 8 bases. The whole variable domain, filled in from reference TRBV5-4 and TRBJ2-1, reads ETGVTQSPTHLIKTRGQQVTLRCSSQSGHNTVSWYQQALGQGPQFIFQYYREEENGRGNFPPRFSGLQFPNYSSELNVNALELDDSALYLCASSLAGPNEQFFGPGTRLTVL.

Judged by abundance, this clone is medium-sized. The rearrangement joins TRBV27 to TRBJ2-3; TRBD2 aligns across 9 bases. J lost 0 bases, V lost 6 bases, and 10 bases had no gene match. This CDR3 contains 17 residues. Germline-derived CDR1 and CDR2 are MNHEY and SMNVEV (reference sequence). DNA of the CDR3: TGTGCCAGCAGAAGGTTCGGGCTAGCGGGAAGCACAGATACGCAGTATTTT. It is translated as CASRRFGLAGSTDTQYF.

The rearrangement links TRBV12-5 to TRBJ2-7, with D perhaps TRBD1 (5 bases). The CDR3 is 13 residues long. Germline-derived CDR1 and CDR2 are LGHNT and FRNRAP. The V end lost 2 bases, the J end lost 3 bases, and 8 bases lay between the germline ends. This CDR3 reads CASGLSRDYEQYF. The CDR3 bases are TGTGCTAGTGGTTTGTCCAGGGACTACGAGCAGTACTTC. Full variable domain (outside the CDR3, taken from reference TRBV12-5 and TRBJ2-7): DARVTQTPRHKVTEMGQEVTMRCQPILGHNTVFWYRQTMMQGLELLAYFRNRAPLDDSGMPKDRFSAEMPDATLATLKIQPSEPRDSAVYFCASGLSRDYEQYFGPGTRLTVT.